This record looks at one T cell receptor (beta chain) sequence and its context. The data derive from a study of blood T cell repertoires in COVID-19. As for the study in general: Acute-phase and convalescent COVID-19 samples originated in the United States, Italy and Spain. PBMCs, B-cell-depleted T cells, or T cells provided the cDNA or gDNA that made up the material.

Germline CDR1 and CDR2: LNHDA and SQIVND (reference sequence). The germline V and J ends were trimmed by 2 bases and 1 base, with 11 bases remaining between them. CDR3 length: 15 residues. Authors' methods: The authors estimated nucleated cell counts from reference gene primer amplification. Sequencing was performed with immunoSEQ multiplex PCR; in TCRdb, only in-frame clones are kept and a portion is missing. V, J and clone size are those of that table, while D and trimming were read from the DNA. The table shows over 70,000 clones, with nearly 90% occurring only once. The TCR originated in a woman of 80 years or more with active or convalescent COVID-19. The specimen sequenced was peripheral blood. J is TRBJ1-1 and V is TRBV19, with D unresolved. The CDR3 region is CASSIIGEWNTEAFF. The CDR3 nucleotides are TGTGCCAGTAGTATAATCGGTGAGTGGAACACTGAAGCTTTCTTT.